Described below is a single T cell receptor beta chain sequence and its context. These data belong to a study of blood T cell repertoires in COVID-19. Trimming took 5 bases from V and 0 from J, leaving 8 bases between them. The germline CDR1 and CDR2 sequences are SGHRS and YFSETQ. The CDR3 sequence is 14 residues long. Assay used: immunoSEQ multiplex PCR; TCRdb lists only in-frame clones, some missing. Of around 250,000 clones listed, 80% to 85% are singletons. What was sequenced was peripheral blood. The gene calls are TRBV5-1 and TRBJ1-4; D possibly corresponds to TRBD1 (5 bases). The TCR was taken from a man aged 50 or older with active or convalescent COVID-19. The CDR3 sequence: CASSLQATNEKLFF. The CDR3 DNA reads as TGCGCCAGCAGTCTACAGGCAACTAATGAAAAACTGTTTTTT.